Shown below are 30 T cell receptor beta chains from a single sample sequenced in a study of T cell responses to AZD1222 COVID-19 vaccine. Clones were read by immunoSEQ multiplex PCR, and TCRdb kept only the in-frame ones, dropping some. Of around 110,000 clones in the sample, around 93% were seen once. The sample consisted of peripheral blood, taken 28 days after the second AZD1222 dose. These TCRs come from an adult who received the AZD1222 COVID-19 vaccine.

The chain combines TRBV2 with TRBJ2-7, with TRBD1 matching over 8 bases. With V trimmed by 7 bases and J by 7 bases, 6 bases remained unmatched. The CDR3 is 12 residues long. The V gene's germline CDR1 is SNHLY and CDR2 FYNNEI. The CDR3 nucleotides read TGTGCCAGCAACCCCTACAGGGGGGAGCAGTACTTC. Translating gives CASNPYRGEQYF.

The CDR3 DNA is TGTGCCAGCAGCCAAGTAATACGCGGGGAGCTGTTTTTT. Its protein product is CASSQVIRGELFF. The chain combines TRBV14 with TRBJ2-2; unclear D gene. The V and J ends lost 1 base and 7 bases respectively, with 7 bases between them. CDR1 is SGHDN, CDR2 FVKESK, per germline. CDR3 size: 13 residues.

This chain links TRBV6-2 or TRBV6-3 with TRBJ2-5; 7 bases agree with TRBD2. The CDR3 length is 17 residues. CDR1 is MNHEY, CDR2 SVGEGT, per germline. V lost 2 bases to trimming and J lost 6 bases; unmatched junction nucleotides: 15. CDR3 coding DNA: TGTGCCAGCAGTTACCCGTCCAGCGGGACCCGGAGACAGACCCAGTACTTC. Its protein product is CASSYPSSGTRRQTQYF.

This clone appeared once. This chain connects TRBV5-6 to TRBJ1-5, with a weak D call TRBD1 (6 bases). The germline V and J ends were trimmed by 3 bases and 0 bases, with 16 bases remaining between them. The germline gives CDR1 SGHDT, CDR2 YYEEEE. The CDR3 spans 17 residues. CDR3 bases: TGTGCCAGCAGCTACGCCCCCGGGACATATAGCAATCAGCCCCAGCATTTT. It specifies CASSYAPGTYSNQPQHF.

CDR3 in amino acids: CAITREVGQPQHF. DNA for the CDR3: TGTGCCATCACGAGGGAGGTGGGTCAGCCCCAGCATTTT. The chain recombines TRBV10-3 with TRBJ1-5; D not certain. Germline-derived CDR1 and CDR2 are ENHRY and SYGVKD. This CDR3 spans 13 amino acids. V dropped 7 bases and J dropped 6 bases, with 13 bases sitting between them.

The chain is built from TRBV6-5 and TRBJ1-5; TRBD1 matches 8 bases. This CDR3 is 15 amino acids long. J was trimmed by 0 bases and V by 6 bases; bases with no gene match: 4. The V gene's germline CDR1 is MNHEY and CDR2 SVGAGI. The CDR3 sequence is CASSPGTGSNQPQHF. CDR3 nucleotides: TGTGCCAGCAGCCCCGGGACAGGTAGCAATCAGCCCCAGCATTTT.

The chain couples TRBV7-9 to TRBJ2-1; unclear D gene. Germline V gene sequence: CDR1 SEHNR, CDR2 FQNEAQ (reference sequence). V lost 1 base and J 6 bases, leaving 10 bases between the germline ends. There are 14 residues in the CDR3. This CDR3 is CASSLDKPINEQFF. The DNA for the CDR3 is TGTGCCAGCAGCTTAGATAAACCTATCAATGAGCAGTTCTTC.

The gene calls are TRBV5-5 and TRBJ1-4; no reliable D call. The ends were cut back, 7 bases at V and 0 bases at J, with 10 bases in the middle. The CDR3 length is 14 residues. CDR1 is SGHKS and CDR2 is YYEKEE in the germline V gene (reference sequence). As DNA, the CDR3 is TGTGCCAGCGACCGGGCAGCAACTAATGAAAAACTGTTTTTT. Its translation: CASDRAATNEKLFF.

The J gene is TRBJ2-3, the V gene TRBV6-5; 7 positions agree with TRBD2. The CDR3 runs 15 residues. Germline trimming cut 6 bases from V and 4 bases from J; bases unmatched to any gene: 10. Germline assignment: CDR1 MNHEY and CDR2 SVGAGI. CDR3 sequence (DNA): TGTGCCAGCAGGGGCGTGGGGAGGGCCCCAGATACGCAGTATTTT. It translates to CASRGVGRAPDTQYF.

The chain employs TRBV2 and TRBJ2-5; perhaps TRBD1 as D (5 bases). CDR1 SNHLY and CDR2 FYNNEI come from the germline V gene. This CDR3 has 15 residues. Trimming left V 4 bases short and J 5 bases short, with 17 bases between. CDR3 nucleotides: TGTGCCAGCAGTGGTCAGGGTATAACGGCGGAGACCCAGTACTTC. This codes for CASSGQGITAETQYF.

The CDR3 protein is CASSQTTGVAEAFF. The DNA of the CDR3 is TGTGCCAGCAGCCAAACGACAGGTGTCGCTGAAGCTTTCTTT. The rearrangement links TRBV3-1 (or the pseudogene TRBV3-2) to TRBJ1-1; D is perhaps TRBD1 (6 bases). CDR3 size: 14 residues. Germline CDR1 is LGHDT and CDR2 is YNNKEL (reference sequence). The V and J ends lost 2 bases and 6 bases respectively, with 13 bases between them.

V is TRBV29-1 and J is TRBJ1-2; D gene unclear. Germline CDR1 SQVTM, CDR2 ANQGSEA. V was pared by 4 bases and J by 2 bases, with 11 bases between. CDR3 length: 13 residues. The CDR3 bases are TGCAGCGTTGCCCTCGGGGAGAACTATGGCTACACCTTC. Translating it yields CSVALGENYGYTF.

V is TRBV5-1 and J is TRBJ2-1; D possibly matches TRBD1 or TRBD2 (5 bases each). The CDR3 is 13 amino acids. Germline assignment: CDR1 SGHRS and CDR2 YFSETQ. Trimming removed 2 bases at V and 9 bases at J, with 12 bases between. The CDR3 region is CASSLEGPGEQFF. In DNA, the CDR3 is TGCGCCAGCAGCTTAGAGGGACCGGGTGAGCAGTTCTTC.

This clone has a handful of counts. An end of the junction differs from the germline gene, which may be a read error. The chain couples TRBV5-1 to TRBJ2-7; unclear D gene. Germline V gene sequence: CDR1 SGHRS, CDR2 YFSETQ. The CDR3 extends over 14 amino acids. CDR3 DNA: TGCGCCAGCAGCTTGGATCAGGTCTCCCACGAGCAGTACTTC. Translating gives CASSLDQVSHEQYF.

This clone is a singleton in its sample. This chain uses TRBV5-6 with TRBJ1-5, with D hard to call. Looked up from germline, CDR1 is SGHDT and CDR2 is YYEEEE. V shed 6 bases and J shed 6 bases, with 10 bases lying between them. CDR3 length equals 12 residues. CDR3 bases: TGTGCCAGCAACAAGGGCGCTCAGCCCCAGCATTTT. Protein sequence: CASNKGAQPQHF.

CDR3 DNA sequence: TGTGCCAGCAGTTACTCTCCGGGACAGGGGCGACAAAAACTGTTTTTT. Encoded protein: CASSYSPGQGRQKLFF. This chain links TRBV6-5 with TRBJ1-4, with 10 nucleotides matching TRBD1. This CDR3 is built from 16 residues. In germline, CDR1 is MNHEY, CDR2 SVGAGI. J lost 9 bases, V lost 0 bases, and 7 bases had no gene match.

This chain connects TRBV6-5 to TRBJ1-2, with D unclear. This CDR3 spans 13 amino acids. Trimming pared 2 bases from V and 7 bases from J, leaving 11 bases between. Germline-derived CDR1 and CDR2 are MNHEY and SVGAGI. The CDR3 here is CASSYQPVGGYTF. The CDR3, as DNA: TGTGCCAGCAGTTACCAGCCCGTGGGTGGCTACACCTTC.

This chain connects TRBV15 to TRBJ1-4, with 8 bases identical to TRBD1. CDR1 and CDR2 (germline): LNHNV, YYDKDF (reference sequence). CDR3 length: 16 residues. With V trimmed by 5 bases and J by 8 bases, 13 bases remained unmatched. The chain's CDR3 is CATSPFQGAFGEKLFF. The CDR3 DNA is TGTGCCACCAGCCCGTTCCAGGGGGCGTTTGGCGAAAAACTGTTTTTT. The full variable domain, with the rest looked up from reference TRBV15 and TRBJ1-4, is DAMVIQNPRYQVTQFGKPVTLSCSQTLNHNVMYWYQQKSSQAPKLLFHYYDKDFNNEADTPDNFQSRRPNTSFCFLDIRSPGLGDTAMYLCATSPFQGAFGEKLFFGSGTQLSVL.

The gene calls are TRBV11-3 and TRBJ1-1; D is uncertain. V shed 4 bases and J shed 4 bases, with 4 bases lying between them. The length of the CDR3 is 11 residues. Germline V gives CDR1 SGHNT, CDR2 YENEEA. The DNA for the CDR3 is TGTGCCAGCAGCTCCGGCACTGAAGCTTTCTTT. This translates into CASSSGTEAFF. Variable domain in full (rest from reference TRBV11-3 and TRBJ1-1): EAGVVQSPRYKIIEKKQPVAFWCNPISGHNTLYWYLQNLGQGPELLIRYENEEAVDDSQLPKDRFSAERLKGVDSTLKIQPAELGDSAVYLCASSSGTEAFFGQGTRLTVV.

J is TRBJ1-6 and V is TRBV4-1; the D is unclear. Trimming took 1 base from V and 6 from J, leaving 7 bases between them. Germline CDR1 is MGHRA and CDR2 is YSYEKL. The CDR3 consists of 14 residues. CDR3 in amino acids: CASSQVGPNSPLHF. DNA for the CDR3: TGCGCCAGCAGCCAAGTAGGTCCTAATTCACCCCTCCACTTT.

This sequence joins TRBV7-9 and TRBJ1-1; D not certain. The germline gives CDR1 SEHNR, CDR2 FQNEAQ (reference sequence). The CDR3 runs to 13 residues. The V end was cut by 8 bases, the J end by 1 base, with 11 bases between. Here the CDR3 reads CASCAKSNTEAFF. CDR3 nucleotides: TGTGCCAGCTGCGCAAAATCGAACACTGAAGCTTTCTTT. The whole variable domain, filled in from reference TRBV7-9 and TRBJ1-1, reads DTGVSQNPRHKITKRGQNVTFRCDPISEHNRLYWYRQTLGQGPEFLTYFQNEAQLEKSRLLSDRFSAERPKGSFSTLEIQRTEQGDSAMYLCASCAKSNTEAFFGQGTRLTVV.

This chain connects TRBV4-2 to TRBJ2-7; D gene unclear. This CDR3 spans 13 amino acids. Germline values: CDR1 LGHNA, CDR2 YNFKEQ. Trimming took 0 bases from V and 6 from J, leaving 9 bases between them. CDR3 bases: TGTGCCAGCAGCCAAGATCGTCTGAGCGAGCAGTACTTC. Encoded protein: CASSQDRLSEQYF.

V gene TRBV6-6 combines with J gene TRBJ2-2; D not certain. Germline loops: CDR1 MNHNY, CDR2 SVGAGI (reference sequence). CDR3 length equals 12 residues. Trimming took 2 bases from V and 4 from J, leaving 2 bases between them. In DNA, the CDR3 is TGTGCCAGCAGTTACGCCACCGGGGAGCTGTTTTTT. Its protein product is CASSYATGELFF.

V gene TRBV5-4 combines with J gene TRBJ2-5; 9 bases are a match to TRBD1. With 3 bases clipped from V and 0 bases from J, the junction kept 3 bases outside the gene matches. Germline-derived CDR1 and CDR2 are SGHNT and YYREEE (reference sequence). The CDR3 is made up of 15 amino acids. CDR3 amino acids: CASSWDREYQETQYF. For the CDR3, the DNA is TGTGCCAGCAGCTGGGACAGGGAGTACCAAGAGACCCAGTACTTC. Combining the CDR3 with reference TRBV5-4 and TRBJ2-5 gives the whole variable domain ETGVTQSPTHLIKTRGQQVTLRCSSQSGHNTVSWYQQALGQGPQFIFQYYREEENGRGNFPPRFSGLQFPNYSSELNVNALELDDSALYLCASSWDREYQETQYFGPGTRLLVL.

This chain uses TRBV28 with TRBJ2-6; D is possibly TRBD1 (5 bases). With 6 bases removed from V and 2 bases from J, the gap between germline ends came to 14 bases. The CDR3 runs to 16 residues. Germline V lookup: CDR1 MDHEN, CDR2 SYDVKM. CDR3 sequence: CASSYTGLAGANVLTF. The CDR3 DNA reads TGTGCCAGCAGCTACACAGGTCTGGCTGGGGCCAACGTCCTGACTTTC. Filled out from reference TRBV28 and TRBJ2-6, the complete variable domain reads DVKVTQSSRYLVKRTGEKVFLECVQDMDHENMFWYRQDPGLGLRLIYFSYDVKMKEKGDIPEGYSVSREKKERFSLILESASTNQTSMYLCASSYTGLAGANVLTFGAGSRLTVL.

The rearrangement joins TRBV19 to TRBJ2-3; 12 bases fit TRBD1. Per germline, CDR1 LNHDA and CDR2 SQIVND (reference sequence). The trim removed 9 bases at V and 0 bases at J, leaving 7 bases unmatched. The CDR3 loop spans 16 amino acids. The CDR3 sequence: CASGGTGGVSTDTQYF. The CDR3 region has the DNA TGTGCCAGCGGAGGGACAGGGGGCGTGAGCACAGATACGCAGTATTTT.

The J gene is TRBJ1-1, the V gene TRBV15; D gene unclear. V was clipped by 4 bases and J by 3 bases, with 6 bases between them. Per germline, CDR1 LNHNV and CDR2 YYDKDF (reference sequence). The CDR3 loop spans 12 amino acids. The CDR3 DNA reads TGTGCCACCAGCACGGGCTACACTGAAGCTTTCTTT. Its translation is CATSTGYTEAFF.

The chain links TRBV9 to TRBJ2-1; no definite D call. The V gene lost 0 bases and the J gene lost 5 bases, with 9 bases spanning the gap. This CDR3 spans 14 amino acids. The V gene's germline CDR1 is SGDLS and CDR2 YYNGEE. The CDR3 here is CASSVATWNNEQFF. In DNA form, the CDR3 reads TGTGCCAGCAGCGTAGCTACGTGGAACAATGAGCAGTTCTTC.

The V gene is TRBV15, the J gene TRBJ1-4, with 9 bases matching TRBD1. The junction had 2 bases not matched to a gene; V was cut back by 5 bases and J by 1 base. The CDR3 length is 15 residues. The V gene's germline CDR1 is LNHNV and CDR2 YYDKDF (reference sequence). CDR3 residues: CATSGDRETNEKLFF. The CDR3 nucleotides are TGTGCCACCAGCGGGGACAGGGAAACTAATGAAAAACTGTTTTTT.

The chain joins TRBV18 to TRBJ2-3; D is unresolved. Per germline, CDR1 KGHSH and CDR2 LQKENI. This CDR3 has 15 residues. The ends were cut back, 3 bases at V and 0 bases at J, with 10 bases in the middle. The CDR3 region is CASSPNVTSTDTQYF. Written as DNA, the CDR3 is TGTGCCAGCTCACCTAACGTAACTAGCACAGATACGCAGTATTTT.